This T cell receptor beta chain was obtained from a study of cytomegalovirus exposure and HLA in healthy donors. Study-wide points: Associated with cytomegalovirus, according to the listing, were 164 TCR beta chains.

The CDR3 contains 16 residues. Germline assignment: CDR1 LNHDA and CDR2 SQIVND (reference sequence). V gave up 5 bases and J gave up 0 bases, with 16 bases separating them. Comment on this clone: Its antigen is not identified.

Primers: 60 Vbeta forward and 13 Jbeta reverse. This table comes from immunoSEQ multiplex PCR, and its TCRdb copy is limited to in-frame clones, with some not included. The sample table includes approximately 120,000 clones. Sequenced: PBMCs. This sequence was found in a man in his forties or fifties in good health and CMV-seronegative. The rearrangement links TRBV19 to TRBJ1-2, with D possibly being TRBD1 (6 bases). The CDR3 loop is CASSSTTGKANYGYTF. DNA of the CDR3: TGTGCCAGTAGTTCCACGACAGGCAAAGCTAACTATGGCTACACCTTC. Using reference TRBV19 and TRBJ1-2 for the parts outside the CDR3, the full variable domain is DGGITQSPKYLFRKEGQNVTLSCEQNLNHDAMYWYRQDPGQGLRLIYYSQIVNDFQKGDIAEGYSVSREKKESFPLTVTSAQKNPTAFYLCASSSTTGKANYGYTFGSGTRLTVV.